Below, 23 T cell receptor beta chains from the same sample are listed, as sequenced in a study of cytomegalovirus exposure and HLA in healthy donors. Data came from immunoSEQ multiplex PCR; TCRdb stores just in-frame clones and leaves some out. The profile shows roughly 140,000 clones, roughly nine tenths of them singletons. The sequenced material came from PBMCs. The source is a woman aged 18-29 years in good health and CMV-seropositive.

V usage is TRBV9 and J usage is TRBJ1-1, with D perhaps matching TRBD1 (6 bases). The CDR3 is 14 amino acids. V was pared by 0 bases and J by 6 bases, with 12 bases between. Germline V CDR1 and CDR2: SGDLS, YYNGEE. This CDR3 is CASSVVPDRAEAFF. Written as DNA, the CDR3 is TGTGCCAGCAGCGTAGTCCCGGACAGAGCTGAAGCTTTCTTT.

V gene TRBV21-1 combines with J gene TRBJ1-4; TRBD1 was called by the table and not checked on the DNA. TRBV21-1 represents a pseudogene. The CDR3 loop spans 16 amino acids. The CDR3 region has the DNA TGTGCCAGCAGCAAAGGGAAGACAGGGGGAAATGAAAAACTGTTTTTT. Protein sequence: CASSKGKTGGNEKLFF.

V and J are TRBV4-3 and TRBJ2-7; 7 nucleotides agree with TRBD2. Trimming at V came to 1 base and at J to 0 bases, leaving 6 bases not matched to a gene. CDR1 and CDR2 (germline): LGHNA, YSLEER. This CDR3 comprises 16 residues. The CDR3: CASSQGARGSSYEQYF. The DNA of the CDR3 is TGCGCCAGCAGCCAAGGCGCGCGGGGGAGCTCCTACGAGCAGTACTTC.

This chain links TRBV30 with TRBJ2-5, with TRBD2 matching over 13 bases. The V segment lost 0 bases and the J segment 3 bases; nucleotides outside the gene matches: 10. The length of the CDR3 is 18 residues. Germline CDR1 reads GTSNPN; CDR2 reads SVGIG (reference sequence). The DNA for the CDR3 is TGTGCCTGGAGTGTAGACCGGACTAGCGGGAGTCGAGAAGAGACCCAGTACTTC. As protein: CAWSVDRTSGSREETQYF.

The rearrangement joins TRBV7-7 to TRBJ2-1; weak D call: TRBD2 (6 bases). The CDR3 length is 14 residues. Trimming stripped 5 bases from V and 9 bases from J, with 17 bases between. CDR1 is SSHAT, CDR2 FNYEAQ, per germline (reference sequence). DNA for the CDR3: TGTGCCAGCAGCCTGAGGTCGGGGGATAGTGAGCAGTTCTTC. It encodes CASSLRSGDSEQFF.

This clone was picked up a small number of times. V and J are TRBV30 and TRBJ2-2, with a possible D match to TRBD2 (6 bases). CDR1 and CDR2 from the germline V gene are GTSNPN and SVGIG (reference sequence). The CDR3 is 13 residues long. With 3 bases removed from V and 8 bases from J, the gap between germline ends came to 13 bases. The CDR3 here is CAWRTRGIGELFF. CDR3 DNA: TGTGCCTGGAGGACTAGGGGAATAGGGGAGCTGTTTTTT.

The chain employs TRBV25-1 and TRBJ1-5; no definite D call. The V gene lost 3 bases and the J gene lost 7 bases, with 7 bases spanning the gap. Per germline, CDR1 MGHDK and CDR2 SYGVNS. This CDR3 has 12 residues. CDR3 loop: CASSDGGQPQHF. Written as DNA, the CDR3 is TGTGCCAGCAGTGATGGTGGCCAGCCCCAGCATTTT.

This clone was detected only a few times. J is TRBJ1-2 and V is TRBV7-9; D possibly corresponds to TRBD1 (6 bases). The CDR3 is made up of 12 amino acids. Germline loops: CDR1 SEHNR, CDR2 FQNEAQ (reference sequence). The V end lost 5 bases, the J end lost 4 bases, and 8 bases lay between the germline ends. CDR3 region: CASSPQGYGYTF. CDR3 DNA: TGTGCCAGCAGCCCACAGGGCTATGGCTACACCTTC. Together with reference TRBV7-9 and TRBJ1-2, the CDR3 gives the full variable domain: DTGVSQNPRHKITKRGQNVTFRCDPISEHNRLYWYRQTLGQGPEFLTYFQNEAQLEKSRLLSDRFSAERPKGSFSTLEIQRTEQGDSAMYLCASSPQGYGYTFGSGTRLTVV.

This clone was recorded once. The J gene is TRBJ2-2, the V gene TRBV27; D is possibly TRBD2 (6 bases). The CDR3 totals 16 residues. The ends were cut back, 3 bases at V and 7 bases at J, with 18 bases in the middle. From germline, CDR1 is MNHEY and CDR2 SMNVEV (reference sequence). The DNA for the CDR3 is TGTGCCAGCAGTTTCGGGTACGCAGAGGGAGGCGGGGAGCTGTTTTTT. Translation: CASSFGYAEGGGELFF.

The chain couples TRBV19 to TRBJ1-5; D gene ambiguous. V was clipped by 7 bases and J by 0 bases, with 19 bases between them. CDR1 and CDR2 (germline): LNHDA, SQIVND (reference sequence). This CDR3 region has 17 residues. CDR3 coding DNA: TGTGCCAGTAACCCTCGAATCACAGATTATAGCAATCAGCCCCAGCATTTT. Protein product: CASNPRITDYSNQPQHF.

The J gene is TRBJ2-7, the V gene TRBV2; D gene ambiguous. Trimming left V 4 bases short and J 0 bases short, with 10 bases between. The CDR3 length is 14 residues. Germline values: CDR1 SNHLY, CDR2 FYNNEI. The CDR3 DNA follows: TGTGCCAGCAGTGTAGGAGACTTCTCCTACGAGCAGTACTTC. Translated: CASSVGDFSYEQYF.

The V and J genes are TRBV6-5 and TRBJ2-3; tentative D call: TRBD2 (5 bases). Germline V gives CDR1 MNHEY, CDR2 SVGAGI. The V end was cut by 7 bases, the J end by 2 bases, with 13 bases between. This CDR3 comprises 14 residues. The CDR3 sequence is CASTEAAYTDTQYF. DNA of the CDR3: TGTGCCAGCACTGAAGCGGCCTACACAGATACGCAGTATTTT.

V and J are TRBV2 and TRBJ2-5; a possible D gene is TRBD2 (7 bases). Per the germline V gene, CDR1 is SNHLY and CDR2 is FYNNEI. V lost 6 bases and J 5 bases, leaving 10 bases between the germline ends. The CDR3 totals 12 residues. The DNA for the CDR3 is TGTGCCAGCAGAGGGGGGGCGGAGACCCAGTACTTC. Its translation is CASRGGAETQYF.

Only one count was recorded for this clone. This chain joins TRBV19 and TRBJ2-5; weak D call: TRBD2 (6 bases). Trimming took off 3 bases at V and 1 base at J, with 12 bases between the two ends. CDR1 is LNHDA and CDR2 is SQIVND in the germline V gene (reference sequence). This CDR3 is 15 amino acids long. The CDR3 DNA sequence: TGTGCCAGTAGTATGGCCGGGACTCCCCAAGAGACCCAGTACTTC. This gives the protein CASSMAGTPQETQYF.

J is TRBJ2-3 and V is TRBV7-9; 10 bases match TRBD1. Trimming cost V 3 bases and J 6 bases; bases outside gene matches: 6. The CDR3 runs 15 residues. The germline V gene encodes CDR1 SEHNR and CDR2 FQNEAQ (reference sequence). The CDR3 nucleotides read TGTGCCAGCAGCTTGACCGGACAGGGGGACGATACGCAGTATTTT. Its protein product is CASSLTGQGDDTQYF.

The V call is TRBV15, the J call TRBJ2-3; 10 bases fit TRBD2. Germline CDR1 LNHNV, CDR2 YYDKDF (reference sequence). V lost 6 bases and J lost 3; bases outside the gene matches: 6. There are 15 residues in the CDR3. The chain's CDR3 is CATRGTSVGTDTQYF. Here the CDR3 DNA reads TGTGCCACCAGAGGGACTAGCGTTGGGACAGATACGCAGTATTTT.

The chain employs TRBV4-1 and TRBJ2-3; maybe TRBD1 (6 bases). Between the trimmed V and J ends, which lost 0 bases and 2 bases, there was a span of 24 bases. The CDR3 extends over 20 amino acids. Germline values: CDR1 MGHRA, CDR2 YSYEKL. The CDR3 sequence is CASSQDFPEQGSTLTDTQYF. The DNA for the CDR3 is TGCGCCAGCAGCCAAGATTTTCCGGAGCAGGGGTCAACTCTCACAGATACGCAGTATTTT.

This rearrangement joins TRBV28 to TRBJ2-7, with TRBD2 as a possible D gene (6 bases). Germline CDR1 and CDR2: MDHEN and SYDVKM. V lost 7 bases and J 3 bases, leaving 19 bases between the germline ends. The CDR3 is 15 residues long. In DNA form, the CDR3 reads TGTGCCAGCACCCGGCTGGGACGGAGGGGCTACGAGCAGTACTTC. This gives the protein CASTRLGRRGYEQYF.

V is TRBV5-1 and J is TRBJ2-5; the D is unclear. The CDR3 has 13 residues. Trimming left V 5 bases short and J 1 base short, with 9 bases between. The germline V gene encodes CDR1 SGHRS and CDR2 YFSETQ. The CDR3 nucleotides are TGCGCCAGCAGGCCGTCTACCCAAGAGACCCAGTACTTC. It specifies CASRPSTQETQYF.

DNA for the CDR3: TGTGCCAGCAGTTACTCGCTTAGCTTGAACACTGAAGCTTTCTTT. It specifies CASSYSLSLNTEAFF. V usage is TRBV6-6 and J usage is TRBJ1-1; D call uncertain. V lost 0 bases and J lost 0, with 8 bases in between. Germline V gene sequence: CDR1 MNHNY, CDR2 SVGAGI (reference sequence). CDR3 size: 15 residues.

In this sample, this clone turned up once. The CDR3 DNA is TGTGCCAGCAGCCAAGAACAGCGGGAGTTTTGGGAGACCCAGTACTTC. Amino acids: CASSQEQREFWETQYF. This chain joins TRBV4-2 and TRBJ2-5, with 8 bases lining up with TRBD2. The CDR3 runs to 16 residues. The V and J ends lost 0 bases and 5 bases, in that order; junction bases with no gene match: 8. Germline CDR1 is LGHNA and CDR2 is YNFKEQ.

The V and J genes are TRBV30 and TRBJ2-7; 7 positions match TRBD2. Per the germline V gene, CDR1 is GTSNPN and CDR2 is SVGIG (reference sequence). The V and J ends lost 1 base and 2 bases, in that order; junction bases with no gene match: 2. This CDR3 is built from 13 residues. Written as DNA, the CDR3 is TGTGCCTGGAGTGGCGGGAGAGCCTACGAGCAGTACTTC. It encodes CAWSGGRAYEQYF.

The chain couples TRBV7-2 to TRBJ2-3; the D is unclear. V gave up 1 base and J gave up 0 bases, with 8 bases separating them. The germline V gene has CDR1 SGHTA and CDR2 FQGNSA. The CDR3 contains 15 residues. The CDR3 coding sequence is TGTGCCAGCAGCTTAGACTTTTCTAGCACAGATACGCAGTATTTT. As protein: CASSLDFSSTDTQYF.